Below, 20 T cell receptor beta chains from the same sample are listed, as sequenced in a study of T cell responses to AZD1222 COVID-19 vaccine. The assay was immunoSEQ multiplex PCR, and TCRdb's table has in-frame clones only and misses some. The table includes 100,000 to 150,000 clones, about nine tenths detected once. The starting material was peripheral blood, obtained on day 0 of AZD1222 vaccination. These TCRs come from an adult in good health.

In its sample, this clone was seen a few times. The genes are TRBV9 and TRBJ2-7; 9 bases are a match to TRBD1. Germline lookup yields CDR1 SGDLS and CDR2 YYNGEE. The ends lost 0 bases at V and 2 bases at J; junction bases unmatched: 6. CDR3 size: 16 residues. CDR3 region: CASSVGLGQGTYEQYF. In nucleotides, the CDR3 is TGTGCCAGCAGCGTAGGTCTGGGACAGGGTACCTACGAGCAGTACTTC.

The gene calls are TRBV5-6 and TRBJ2-7; D remains unclear. V was pared by 2 bases and J by 4 bases, with 13 bases between. Germline V lookup: CDR1 SGHDT, CDR2 YYEEEE. The CDR3 spans 14 residues. CDR3 nucleotides: TGTGCCAGCAGCTTTTCGCAGAAACTTTACGAGCAGTACTTC. Translation gives CASSFSQKLYEQYF.

The V call is TRBV7-8, the J call TRBJ2-3; tentative D call: TRBD2 (5 bases). Trimming took off 7 bases at V and 2 bases at J, with 19 bases between the two ends. This CDR3 has 16 amino acids. CDR1 SGHVS and CDR2 FQNEAQ come from the germline V gene. CDR3 loop: CASTHLLVKNTDTQYF. Here the CDR3 DNA reads TGTGCCAGCACCCACCTACTAGTAAAGAACACAGATACGCAGTATTTT.

This chain joins TRBV5-6 and TRBJ1-2, with D maybe TRBD1 (5 bases). Germline V gene data show CDR1 as SGHDT and CDR2 as YYEEEE. Trimming removed 0 bases from V and 2 bases from J, with 14 bases in between. CDR3 length: 16 amino acids. This CDR3 reads CASSLAGRGGNYGYTF. In nucleotides, the CDR3 is TGTGCCAGCAGCTTGGCCGGTCGTGGGGGGAACTATGGCTACACCTTC.

The chain joins TRBV6-5 to TRBJ2-1, with D hard to call. Per germline, CDR1 MNHEY and CDR2 SVGAGI. V was cut by 6 bases and J by 2 bases, with 11 bases left in between. This CDR3 spans 14 amino acids. The CDR3 DNA reads as TGTGCCAGCAGGGGTGGCTCCACCTACAATGAGCAGTTCTTC. This sequence encodes CASRGGSTYNEQFF.

The rearrangement links TRBV9 to TRBJ1-2; tentatively, D is TRBD1 (6 bases). Germline CDR1 SGDLS, CDR2 YYNGEE. Trimming cost V 2 bases and J 8 bases, with 10 bases left between them. This CDR3 has 12 amino acids. The CDR3 here is CASSVGGAGYTF. As DNA, the CDR3 is TGTGCCAGCAGCGTTGGGGGCGCGGGCTACACCTTC.

V is TRBV19 and J is TRBJ1-5, with 7 bases lining up with TRBD1. The CDR3 has 16 residues. The germline gives CDR1 LNHDA, CDR2 SQIVND (reference sequence). The J segment lost 7 bases and the V segment lost 6 bases, leaving 15 bases of the junction unmatched. CDR3 region: CASSSPRGSSNQPQHF. DNA of the CDR3: TGTGCCAGTAGCTCCCCCAGGGGGTCCTCGAACCAGCCCCAGCATTTT. Full variable domain (remainder filled in from reference TRBV19 and TRBJ1-5): DGGITQSPKYLFRKEGQNVTLSCEQNLNHDAMYWYRQDPGQGLRLIYYSQIVNDFQKGDIAEGYSVSREKKESFPLTVTSAQKNPTAFYLCASSSPRGSSNQPQHFGDGTRLSIL.

The CDR3 sequence: CASSPRQSPGNTIYF. The CDR3 DNA is TGTGCCAGCAGCCCCCGACAGTCCCCTGGAAACACCATATATTTT. The V call is TRBV7-2, the J call TRBJ1-3, with D perhaps TRBD1 (5 bases). Germline loops: CDR1 SGHTA, CDR2 FQGNSA. V was pared by 5 bases and J by 2 bases, with 13 bases between. This CDR3 is built from 15 residues.

The table lists this clone with a few counts. This chain joins TRBV7-2 and TRBJ1-2; D unclear. Per the germline V gene, CDR1 is SGHTA and CDR2 is FQGNSA. The CDR3 contains 16 residues. The germline V and J ends were trimmed by 0 bases and 4 bases, with 15 bases remaining between them. For the CDR3, the DNA is TGTGCCAGCAGCTTAGCCTCCGGTTCTCTCTCCTATGGCTACACCTTC. This codes for CASSLASGSLSYGYTF. Based on the CDR3 plus reference TRBV7-2 and TRBJ1-2, the full variable domain is GAGVSQSPSNKVTEKGKDVELRCDPISGHTALYWYRQSLGQGLEFLIYFQGNSAPDKSGLPSDRFSAERTGGSVSTLTIQRTQQEDSAVYLCASSLASGSLSYGYTFGSGTRLTVV.

The gene calls are TRBV28 and TRBJ2-7, with a possible D match to TRBD2 (6 bases). Per the germline V gene, CDR1 is MDHEN and CDR2 is SYDVKM. The V end lost 7 bases, the J end lost 6 bases, and 16 bases lay between the germline ends. The CDR3 covers 13 residues. The CDR3 region is CASIMGGGTEQYF. CDR3 in DNA: TGTGCCAGCATTATGGGGGGAGGAACCGAGCAGTACTTC.

The V call is TRBV5-4, the J call TRBJ2-6; D may be TRBD1 (6 bases). The CDR3 is 18 residues long. CDR1 and CDR2 (germline): SGHNT, YYREEE (reference sequence). Trimming pared 1 base from V and 0 bases from J, leaving 14 bases between. DNA for the CDR3: TGTGCCAGCAGCTTGTCCCTCCCGGACAGCTCTGGGGCCAACGTCCTGACTTTC. This codes for CASSLSLPDSSGANVLTF.

The gene calls are TRBV18 and TRBJ2-1; a weak D match, TRBD2 (5 bases). CDR1 and CDR2 from the germline V gene are KGHSH and LQKENI. The CDR3 sequence is 13 residues long. The V gene lost 4 bases and the J gene lost 8 bases, with 12 bases spanning the gap. CDR3 region: CASSLQLRDEQFF. The CDR3 nucleotides are TGTGCCAGCTCACTCCAGCTGAGGGATGAGCAGTTCTTC.

J is TRBJ1-5 and V is TRBV4-1; D unresolved. There are 15 residues in the CDR3. The V end was cut by 0 bases, the J end by 2 bases, with 8 bases between. CDR1 and CDR2 (germline): MGHRA, YSYEKL. In nucleotides, the CDR3 is TGCGCCAGCAGCCAAGAGGGATGGGGCAATCAGCCCCAGCATTTT. Its protein is CASSQEGWGNQPQHF.

V is TRBV16 and J is TRBJ1-5; 7 bases align to TRBD1. V shed 4 bases, J shed 3 bases, and the junction held 3 bases outside the gene matches. CDR1 and CDR2 from the germline V gene are KGHSY and FQNENV. CDR3 length: 14 amino acids. The CDR3 loop is CASSRGQLNQPQHF. In nucleotides, the CDR3 is TGTGCCAGCAGCCGGGGACAGCTCAATCAGCCCCAGCATTTT.

The V gene is TRBV28, the J gene TRBJ1-2, with D perhaps matching TRBD1 (5 bases). Germline CDR1 MDHEN, CDR2 SYDVKM. The CDR3 spans 13 residues. Deletions cut 4 bases from V and 12 bases from J, with 18 bases between. The CDR3 sequence: CASSSSRRGEDTF. CDR3 nucleotides: TGTGCCAGCAGTTCCTCCCGGCGGGGGGAGGACACCTTC.

The chain links TRBV18 to TRBJ2-7; TRBD2 matches 7 bases. Germline assignment: CDR1 KGHSH and CDR2 LQKENI. V dropped 6 bases and J dropped 1; count of bases not matched to a gene: 9. The CDR3 sequence is 15 residues long. The CDR3 region is CASSESLAVSYEQYF. Written as DNA, the CDR3 is TGTGCCAGCTCTGAAAGCCTAGCGGTGTCCTACGAGCAGTACTTC. Using reference TRBV18 and TRBJ2-7 for the parts outside the CDR3, the full variable domain is NAGVMQNPRHLVRRRGQEARLRCSPMKGHSHVYWYRQLPEEGLKFMVYLQKENIIDESGMPKERFSAEFPKEGPSILRIQQVVRGDSAAYFCASSESLAVSYEQYFGPGTRLTVT.

The chain couples TRBV6-5 to TRBJ2-3; 8 positions agree with TRBD2. CDR1 is MNHEY and CDR2 is SVGAGI in the germline V gene. The V segment lost 10 bases and the J segment 6 bases; nucleotides outside the gene matches: 3. The CDR3 extends over 11 amino acids. The chain's CDR3 is CATQRGDTQYF. CDR3 sequence (DNA): TGTGCCACCCAGCGGGGGGATACGCAGTATTTT.

J is TRBJ2-1 and V is TRBV29-1; TRBD1 might be the D (5 bases). Per the germline V gene, CDR1 is SQVTM and CDR2 is ANQGSEA. The V end lost 0 bases, the J end lost 9 bases, and 15 bases lay between the germline ends. CDR3 length: 14 residues. CDR3 nucleotide sequence: TGCAGCGTTGAAGACCCCAGGGCTCCTCGTGAGCAGTTCTTC. Protein product: CSVEDPRAPREQFF.

The chain is built from TRBV7-2 and TRBJ1-3, with a tentative D call TRBD1 (5 bases). The length of the CDR3 is 15 residues. V lost 1 base to trimming and J lost 6 bases, with 13 bases between them. Germline assignment: CDR1 SGHTA and CDR2 FQGNSA. The CDR3 DNA is TGTGCCAGCAGCTTAGACCCAGGGCCAGCAAACACCATATATTTT. It specifies CASSLDPGPANTIYF.

CDR3 bases: TGTGCCAGCAGCCCCTCCCCTGGGAGTGTGCCAGGAGGCAATTTTGGCTACACCTTC. As protein: CASSPSPGSVPGGNFGYTF. The chain links TRBV7-9 to TRBJ1-2, with unresolved D. The ends were cut back, 5 bases at V and 7 bases at J, with 32 bases in the middle. Looked up from germline, CDR1 is SEHNR and CDR2 is FQNEAQ (reference sequence). The CDR3 runs to 19 residues.